This TCR beta chain stems from a study of human T cells and chemical hapten exposure. Time point: patch test 2, 6 weeks after DPC sensitization. The treatment is: therapeutic diphenylcyclopropenone sensitization with weekly scalp DPC. A single record per CDR3 protein comes from TCRdb applying MiXCR to the RACE reads. The data hold a few hundred thousand distinct CDR3 sequences, with roughly 6.3% observed a single time. The germline gives CDR1 DFQATT, CDR2 SNEGSKA (reference sequence). The CDR3 is 14 residues long. Trimming removed 5 bases from V and 0 bases from J, with 14 bases in between. This clonotype was counted a few times.

V gene TRBV20-1 combines with J gene TRBJ2-7, with D possibly matching TRBD1 (6 bases). The specimen was whole blood, collected in connection with sensitization to the hapten diphenylcyclopropenone (DPC). This clonotype was sampled from a woman between 18 and 29 years old with alopecia areata. Some clones in this sample may be carry-over from other donors' samples. The CDR3 bases are TGCAGTGCTGGTCGACAGGTCAACTCCTACGAGCAGTACTTC. As protein: CSAGRQVNSYEQYF.